This TCR beta chain originates from a study of blood T cell repertoires in COVID-19. Turning to the study itself: Sources were T cells, B-cell-depleted T cells, or PBMCs; the material itself was cDNA or gDNA.

This CDR3 is built from 13 residues. V lost 10 bases and J lost 0, with 7 bases in between. The germline CDR1 and CDR2 sequences are LNHNV and YYDKDF (reference sequence). Profiling relied on immunoSEQ multiplex PCR, and the TCRdb table lists in-frame clones only, not all of them. In the table there are 75,000 to 100,000 clones, roughly three quarters of which are singletons. This TCR was recovered from an elderly woman with acute or convalescent COVID-19. The chain is built from TRBV15 and TRBJ2-6; D not resolved. The sequencing input was peripheral blood. The CDR3 protein is CASRYSGANVLTF. The CDR3 DNA is TGTGCCAGCCGGTACTCTGGGGCCAACGTCCTGACTTTC.